This T cell receptor beta chain was sequenced for a study of cytomegalovirus exposure and HLA in healthy donors. In the study overall: An early release of data contained approximately 85 million unique TCRs, which came from HLA-typed donors. Study-level points and caveats: Listed as cytomegalovirus-associated were 150 to 200 TCR beta chains. TRBV6-2, TRBV6-3 and other indistinguishable V segments were excluded.

This CDR3 is built from 13 residues. Trimming removed 3 bases at V and 10 bases at J, with 13 bases between. CDR1 is LNHDA, CDR2 SQIVND, per germline (reference sequence). Comments on this clone: The target antigen is unknown.

The PCR had 60 Vbeta and 13 Jbeta primers. TCRdb's copy holds only in-frame clones and misses some; the assay was immunoSEQ multiplex PCR. This sample's clone table lists approximately 100,000 clones. The clonotype originates from a middle-aged man in good health and CMV-seronegative. The chain carries TRBV19 and TRBJ1-5, with a possible D match to TRBD1 (5 bases). The sample consisted of PBMCs. CDR3 protein: CASSMGLRRPQHF. The CDR3 nucleotides are TGTGCCAGTAGTATGGGGCTAAGGCGACCCCAGCATTTT. The whole variable domain, filled in from reference TRBV19 and TRBJ1-5, reads DGGITQSPKYLFRKEGQNVTLSCEQNLNHDAMYWYRQDPGQGLRLIYYSQIVNDFQKGDIAEGYSVSREKKESFPLTVTSAQKNPTAFYLCASSMGLRRPQHFGDGTRLSIL.